What follows are 15 T cell receptor beta chains derived from one specimen sequenced in a study of T cells in localized non-small cell lung cancer. TCRdb keeps only in-frame clones here, not all; method: immunoSEQ multiplex PCR. The sample carries under 35,000 clones, more than 85% recorded once. Sample: peripheral blood mononuclear cells, taken before any cancer treatment. These receptors came from a female donor of 60 years or more with stage II lung adenocarcinoma.

The chain uses TRBV7-2 and TRBJ2-2; D uncertain. In germline, CDR1 is SGHTA, CDR2 FQGNSA. CDR3 size: 15 residues. Trimming removed 5 bases from V and 1 base from J, with 11 bases in between. The CDR3 region has the DNA TGTGCCAGCAGCAAAACGCCTGGGAACACCGGGGAGCTGTTTTTT. Translating it yields CASSKTPGNTGELFF. Based on the CDR3 plus reference TRBV7-2 and TRBJ2-2, the full variable domain is GAGVSQSPSNKVTEKGKDVELRCDPISGHTALYWYRQSLGQGLEFLIYFQGNSAPDKSGLPSDRFSAERTGGSVSTLTIQRTQQEDSAVYLCASSKTPGNTGELFFGEGSRLTVL.

This clone rates as large (0.1 to 1%). The rearrangement joins TRBV13 to TRBJ1-6; D unclear. The CDR3 runs to 16 residues. V gave up 5 bases and J gave up 0 bases, with 11 bases separating them. Germline values: CDR1 PRHDT, CDR2 FYEKMQ (reference sequence). CDR3 DNA sequence: TGTGCCAGCAGCCCGGCGGGGAGCTCCTATAATTCACCCCTCCACTTT. The encoded protein is CASSPAGSSYNSPLHF.

This chain uses TRBV11-2 with TRBJ2-7; no firm D call. The CDR3 is 11 residues long. From germline, CDR1 is SGHAT and CDR2 FQNNGV. Deletions cut 0 bases from V and 6 bases from J, with 3 bases between. The CDR3 reads CASSLDSEQYF. CDR3 DNA sequence: TGTGCCAGCAGCTTAGACAGCGAGCAGTACTTC.

This clone was seen only once. The chain has TRBV19 and TRBJ2-7, with D possibly being TRBD1 (5 bases). This CDR3 comprises 11 residues. V lost 9 bases, J lost 5 bases, and 11 bases lay in between. The V gene's germline CDR1 is LNHDA and CDR2 SQIVND (reference sequence). The CDR3 region is CASALGDEQYF. Here the CDR3 DNA reads TGTGCCAGCGCCTTAGGGGACGAGCAGTACTTC.

This chain links TRBV5-1 with TRBJ2-1; 9 nucleotides line up with TRBD1. This CDR3 comprises 19 residues. Germline V lookup: CDR1 SGHRS, CDR2 YFSETQ. V lost 4 bases, J lost 0 bases, and 14 bases stayed unmatched. The CDR3 is CASSPSTGGGGSSYNEQFF. The CDR3 DNA is TGCGCCAGCAGCCCAAGCACAGGGGGCGGTGGGAGCTCCTACAATGAGCAGTTCTTC.

The chain carries TRBV5-1 and TRBJ2-5; tentative D call: TRBD1 (6 bases). The V end lost 3 bases, the J end lost 2 bases, and 8 bases lay between the germline ends. The germline V gene encodes CDR1 SGHRS and CDR2 YFSETQ. The length of the CDR3 is 13 residues. The DNA of the CDR3 is TGCGCCAGCAGCTCAGGGGAGCAAGAGACCCAGTACTTC. This encodes CASSSGEQETQYF.

This rearrangement joins TRBV27 to TRBJ1-5; the D gene is possibly TRBD1 (6 bases). V lost 0 bases and J 0 bases, leaving 15 bases between the germline ends. Per germline, CDR1 MNHEY and CDR2 SMNVEV (reference sequence). The CDR3 length is 18 residues. For the CDR3, the DNA is TGTGCCAGCAGTTTATCTCCTCGGGACATTTATAGCAATCAGCCCCAGCATTTT. Translating gives CASSLSPRDIYSNQPQHF.

As for this clone: Other DNA sequences in this sample translate to the same CDR3. The CDR3 here is CASSLLNQPQHF. The CDR3 DNA sequence: TGTGCCAGCAGTTTACTAAATCAGCCCCAGCATTTT. This sequence joins TRBV28 and TRBJ1-5; D is uncertain. Germline CDR1 reads MDHEN; CDR2 reads SYDVKM. CDR3 length: 12 residues. The V and J ends lost 2 bases and 4 bases respectively, with 3 bases between them.

This sequence joins TRBV4-3 and TRBJ1-2; weak D call: TRBD1 (6 bases). The ends were cut back, 2 bases at V and 4 bases at J, with 17 bases in the middle. The V gene's germline CDR1 is LGHNA and CDR2 YSLEER. This CDR3 spans 16 amino acids. CDR3 residues: CASSQNLDSFSYGYTF. CDR3 bases: TGCGCCAGCAGCCAAAACTTGGACAGCTTTTCCTATGGCTACACCTTC.

The chain links TRBV4-3 to TRBJ1-3; the match to TRBD1 covers 7 bases. This CDR3 comprises 14 residues. Per germline, CDR1 LGHNA and CDR2 YSLEER. V shed 8 bases, J shed 0 bases, and the junction held 4 bases outside the gene matches. CDR3 sequence: CASAWDSSGNTIYF. CDR3 nucleotides: TGCGCCAGCGCCTGGGACAGCTCTGGAAACACCATATATTTT.

The rearrangement links TRBV7-2 to TRBJ2-1; D remains ambiguous. The V and J ends lost 1 base and 0 bases respectively, with 10 bases between them. Germline V CDR1 and CDR2: SGHTA, FQGNSA. The CDR3 is 16 residues long. The CDR3 is CASSLDGFFSYNEQFF. As DNA, the CDR3 is TGTGCCAGCAGCTTAGATGGGTTCTTCTCCTACAATGAGCAGTTCTTC.

V is TRBV6-1 and J is TRBJ2-7; TRBD2 is a possible D gene (5 bases). V lost 7 bases and J 4 bases, leaving 14 bases between the germline ends. The germline V gene has CDR1 MNHNS and CDR2 SASEGT. The CDR3 loop spans 13 amino acids. The CDR3 loop reads CASNRGQAYEQYF. CDR3 nucleotide sequence: TGTGCCAGCAACCGAGGGCAGGCGTACGAGCAGTACTTC.

The chain joins TRBV28 to TRBJ2-4, with a weak D call TRBD1 (5 bases). This CDR3 has 13 amino acids. Germline CDR1 is MDHEN and CDR2 is SYDVKM. The germline V and J ends were trimmed by 5 bases and 15 bases, with 20 bases remaining between them. This CDR3 reads CASSTDSPRFPYF. CDR3 sequence (DNA): TGTGCCAGCAGTACTGACAGCCCGAGGTTTCCGTACTTC.

V gene TRBV29-1 combines with J gene TRBJ1-2; possible D gene TRBD1, 6 bases. Germline lookup yields CDR1 SQVTM and CDR2 ANQGSEA. Trimming removed 7 bases at V and 5 bases at J, with 11 bases between. The CDR3 is made up of 11 amino acids. CDR3 nucleotide sequence: TGCAGCGCCACTACAGGGTATGGCTACACCTTC. Translation gives CSATTGYGYTF.

As DNA, the CDR3 is TGTGCCAGCACCGGGACAGCGCAAGAGACCCAGTACTTC. Translated, it gives CASTGTAQETQYF. The rearrangement links TRBV2 to TRBJ2-5; 7 nucleotides agree with TRBD1. The V segment lost 7 bases and the J segment 2 bases; nucleotides outside the gene matches: 4. The CDR3 is 13 amino acids. Germline V gives CDR1 SNHLY, CDR2 FYNNEI.